Below are 32 T cell receptor beta chains sequenced from a single sample in a study of T cell repertoires in cytomegalovirus infection (dated by TCRdb to the late 2010s). Sequencing relied on an Illumina HiSeq 1500. In TCRdb, the public reads were trimmed at Q25 with fastp and aligned with MiXCR, with productive beta chains retained. Each CDR3 protein gets just one entry, which takes the most common genes and DNA from the rows behind it. For this sample there are about 360,000 distinct CDR3 sequences; less than 20% appear just once. The ten largest clones take up around 9.3% of the sample. The sequenced material came from PBMCs. The receptors were gathered from a human donor in good health (CMV status not recorded). Some clones in this sample may be carry-over from other donors' samples.

This clonotype was observed at least ten times. The rearrangement links TRBV7-2 to TRBJ2-3, with TRBD1 as a possible D gene (5 bases). Germline CDR1 is SGHTA and CDR2 is FQGNSA. The V end was cut by 6 bases, the J end by 2 bases, with 6 bases between. This CDR3 spans 12 amino acids. CDR3 sequence: CASRGDTDTQYF. The CDR3 DNA reads TGTGCCAGCAGAGGGGACACAGATACGCAGTATTTT.

The DNA for the CDR3 is TGCGCCAGCAGCTTCGCTAGCGGGACCGGGGAGCTGTTTTTT. Translated, it gives CASSFASGTGELFF. The chain joins TRBV5-1 to TRBJ2-2; 8 nucleotides match TRBD2. After removal of 2 bases from V and 5 bases from J, the junction contained 2 bases not matched to a gene. This CDR3 is built from 14 residues. Germline V gene sequence: CDR1 SGHRS, CDR2 YFSETQ.

The J gene is TRBJ2-5, the V gene TRBV18, with D possibly being TRBD1 (5 bases). The germline gives CDR1 KGHSH, CDR2 LQKENI. The CDR3 sequence is 14 residues long. The V gene lost 3 bases and the J gene lost 1 base, with 9 bases spanning the gap. CDR3 loop: CASSPQGTQETQYF. The DNA of the CDR3 is TGTGCCAGCTCACCCCAGGGCACCCAAGAGACCCAGTACTTC.

This clonotype was seen a few times. The chain recombines TRBV12-3 or TRBV12-4 with TRBJ1-5; weak D call: TRBD1 (6 bases). Between the trimmed V and J ends, which lost 3 bases and 2 bases, there was a span of 14 bases. There are 16 residues in the CDR3. CDR3 residues: CASSFSGARGNQPQHF. The CDR3 DNA follows: TGTGCCAGCAGTTTCTCAGGGGCGAGGGGCAATCAGCCCCAGCATTTT.

This clonotype was seen more than once but under ten times. The gene calls are TRBV28 and TRBJ1-1, with D possibly being TRBD1 (6 bases). Germline V lookup: CDR1 MDHEN, CDR2 SYDVKM. The CDR3 consists of 15 residues. Trimming left V 5 bases short and J 5 bases short, with 18 bases between. In nucleotides, the CDR3 is TGTGCCAGCAGTGTATCGGGGGCCCCCTTTACTGAAGCTTTCTTT. Translated: CASSVSGAPFTEAFF.

This clonotype appeared many times. This sequence joins TRBV6-5 and TRBJ2-7; tentatively, D is TRBD2 (6 bases). The CDR3 runs 17 residues. The germline V gene encodes CDR1 MNHEY and CDR2 SVGAGI. V lost 2 bases to trimming and J lost 0 bases, with 17 bases between them. DNA for the CDR3: TGTGCCAGCAGTTACCCCAGTTCGGGAGCCCTCTCCTACGAGCAGTACTTC. Protein sequence: CASSYPSSGALSYEQYF.

J is TRBJ1-6 and V is TRBV7-2; D might be TRBD1 (5 bases). The germline CDR1 and CDR2 sequences are SGHTA and FQGNSA. Trimming took off 2 bases at V and 10 bases at J, with 15 bases between the two ends. The CDR3 covers 15 residues. The CDR3, as DNA: TGTGCCAGCAGCTTAAGCCAGGGTTCTCAGTCACCCCTCCACTTT. Translation: CASSLSQGSQSPLHF.

This clonotype was counted between two and nine times. The rearrangement uses TRBV5-6 and TRBJ2-1; D ambiguous. This CDR3 spans 13 amino acids. The V gene's germline CDR1 is SGHDT and CDR2 YYEEEE. Trimming took off 0 bases at V and 6 bases at J, with 7 bases between the two ends. CDR3 nucleotide sequence: TGTGCCAGCAGCTTGGTACAGTCCAATGAGCAGTTCTTC. Residues: CASSLVQSNEQFF. The full variable domain, with the rest looked up from reference TRBV5-6 and TRBJ2-1, is DAGVTQSPTHLIKTRGQQVTLRCSPKSGHDTVSWYQQALGQGPQFIFQYYEEEERQRGNFPDRFSGHQFPNYSSELNVNALLLGDSALYLCASSLVQSNEQFFGPGTRLTVL.

This clonotype was counted only a few times. The V gene is TRBV6-2 or TRBV6-3, the J gene TRBJ1-2; D perhaps matches TRBD1 (5 bases). The ends were cut back, 6 bases at V and 7 bases at J, with 12 bases in the middle. The length of the CDR3 is 12 residues. CDR1 is MNHEY and CDR2 is SVGEGT in the germline V gene. The CDR3 region has the DNA TGTGCCAGCAGGACGGGACGTCCTGGCTACACCTTC. It encodes CASRTGRPGYTF.

The rearrangement uses TRBV9 and TRBJ2-3; the D is unclear. The CDR3 contains 14 residues. The V gene lost 4 bases and the J gene lost 3 bases, with 12 bases spanning the gap. Germline assignment: CDR1 SGDLS and CDR2 YYNGEE. The CDR3, as DNA: TGTGCCAGCAGCCCGGAGACAACTACAGATACGCAGTATTTT. The encoded protein is CASSPETTTDTQYF. The full variable domain, in which reference TRBV9 and TRBJ2-3 provide the parts outside the CDR3, is DSGVTQTPKHLITATGQRVTLRCSPRSGDLSVYWYQQSLDQGLQFLIQYYNGEERAKGNILERFSAQQFPDLHSELNLSSLELGDSALYFCASSPETTTDTQYFGPGTRLTVL.

The chain employs TRBV5-4 and TRBJ1-1; TRBD1 is a possible D gene (6 bases). CDR1 and CDR2 (germline): SGHNT, YYREEE (reference sequence). This CDR3 comprises 13 residues. V lost 3 bases to trimming and J lost 8 bases, with 14 bases between them. CDR3 residues: CASSSGTTPEAFF. The CDR3 coding sequence is TGTGCCAGCAGCTCCGGGACAACACCGGAAGCTTTCTTT.

The J gene is TRBJ2-5, the V gene TRBV14; 13 positions agree with TRBD2. From germline, CDR1 is SGHDN and CDR2 FVKESK. With 4 bases clipped from V and 5 bases from J, the junction kept 13 bases outside the gene matches. This CDR3 has 18 residues. CDR3 coding DNA: TGTGCCAGCAGCCGCGTGATGGGGACTAGCGGGATCCGGGAGACCCAGTACTTC. Protein product: CASSRVMGTSGIRETQYF.

This clonotype has a count of ten or more. V gene TRBV7-2 combines with J gene TRBJ2-3; D is perhaps TRBD1 (5 bases). Per germline, CDR1 SGHTA and CDR2 FQGNSA. This CDR3 contains 13 residues. V shed 5 bases and J shed 3 bases, with 9 bases lying between them. The chain's CDR3 is CASSPRQTDTQYF. CDR3 nucleotides: TGTGCCAGCAGCCCCCGACAGACAGATACGCAGTATTTT.

This clonotype was found many times. This chain uses TRBV7-2 with TRBJ1-5, with a possible D match to TRBD1 (6 bases). Deletions cut 4 bases from V and 4 bases from J, with 8 bases between. Germline values: CDR1 SGHTA, CDR2 FQGNSA. The CDR3 totals 13 residues. The CDR3 nucleotides read TGTGCCAGCAGCTCGGACAGTAATCAGCCCCAGCATTTT. Its protein product is CASSSDSNQPQHF.

This clonotype has only a few counts. This rearrangement joins TRBV7-4 to TRBJ2-7; tentatively, D is TRBD2 (5 bases). Germline values: CDR1 SGHVT, CDR2 SQSDAQ. V was cut by 5 bases and J by 0 bases, with 11 bases left in between. The CDR3 runs 14 residues. The DNA of the CDR3 is TGTGCCAGCAGCGGCCGGGGAAGCTCCTACGAGCAGTACTTC. This codes for CASSGRGSSYEQYF.

The chain carries TRBV7-2 and TRBJ2-3; 14 bases are a match to TRBD2. The CDR3 runs to 17 residues. The V segment lost 5 bases and the J segment 1 base; nucleotides outside the gene matches: 5. Germline assignment: CDR1 SGHTA and CDR2 FQGNSA. Here the CDR3 reads CASSPTSGGGGTDTQYF. The CDR3 coding sequence is TGTGCCAGCAGCCCGACTAGCGGGGGGGGGGGCACAGATACGCAGTATTTT.

This rearrangement joins TRBV20-1 to TRBJ2-7, with TRBD1 identical over 9 bases. The V gene's germline CDR1 is DFQATT and CDR2 SNEGSKA (reference sequence). The CDR3 has 14 residues. The junction had 7 bases not matched to a gene; V was cut back by 3 bases and J by 4 bases. CDR3 amino acids: CSARLTGGRYEQYF. DNA for the CDR3: TGCAGTGCTAGGCTAACAGGGGGCCGGTACGAGCAGTACTTC.

The chain has TRBV7-2 and TRBJ1-2; TRBD1 aligns across 10 bases. J was trimmed by 8 bases and V by 10 bases; bases with no gene match: 13. The germline V gene encodes CDR1 SGHTA and CDR2 FQGNSA. The CDR3 is made up of 14 amino acids. CDR3 residues: CAISTGGGNVGYTF. The CDR3 DNA reads as TGTGCCATCTCGACAGGGGGCGGTAATGTGGGCTACACCTTC.

This clonotype was counted between two and nine times. V usage is TRBV5-5 and J usage is TRBJ2-1; 7 bases are a match to TRBD2. This CDR3 contains 16 residues. CDR1 is SGHKS and CDR2 is YYEKEE in the germline V gene (reference sequence). V shed 0 bases and J 1 base; nucleotides not matched to a gene: 4. CDR3 loop: CASSLEGTTSYNEQFF. The CDR3 DNA is TGTGCCAGCAGCTTGGAAGGGACTACTTCCTACAATGAGCAGTTCTTC.

This clonotype was found a few times. The chain is built from TRBV5-5 and TRBJ1-1; D gene ambiguous. V lost 0 bases and J 6 bases, leaving 9 bases between the germline ends. The germline gives CDR1 SGHKS, CDR2 YYEKEE (reference sequence). The CDR3 covers 13 residues. The CDR3 sequence is CASSLDWVAEAFF. CDR3 bases: TGTGCCAGCAGCTTGGATTGGGTAGCTGAAGCTTTCTTT.

This clonotype was seen many times. The J gene is TRBJ2-1, the V gene TRBV4-2; TRBD1 matches at 8 bases. This CDR3 is built from 16 residues. Germline V gene data show CDR1 as LGHNA and CDR2 as YNFKEQ. Germline trimming cut 4 bases from V and 8 bases from J; bases unmatched to any gene: 13. The CDR3 DNA follows: TGTGCCAGCAGCCCCGGTCCGGACAGGGATGACTATGAGCAGTTCTTC. Translation: CASSPGPDRDDYEQFF.

The rearrangement links TRBV7-8 to TRBJ2-2; D is unresolved. The ends were cut back, 2 bases at V and 0 bases at J, with 10 bases in the middle. The CDR3 is 16 amino acids. The germline gives CDR1 SGHVS, CDR2 FQNEAQ. The CDR3 bases are TGTGCCAGCAGCTTACTCAGTCCCGCGAACACCGGGGAGCTGTTTTTT. It yields the protein CASSLLSPANTGELFF.

The chain's CDR3 is CASSRPGEEEEKLFF. Here the CDR3 DNA reads TGTGCCAGCAGCCGCCCCGGGGAGGAGGAAGAAAAACTGTTTTTT. The chain combines TRBV7-9 with TRBJ1-4; D remains ambiguous. The CDR3 spans 15 residues. The V gene lost 5 bases and the J gene lost 8 bases, with 18 bases spanning the gap. Germline loops: CDR1 SEHNR, CDR2 FQNEAQ (reference sequence). The whole variable domain, filled in from reference TRBV7-9 and TRBJ1-4, reads DTGVSQNPRHKITKRGQNVTFRCDPISEHNRLYWYRQTLGQGPEFLTYFQNEAQLEKSRLLSDRFSAERPKGSFSTLEIQRTEQGDSAMYLCASSRPGEEEEKLFFGSGTQLSVL.

V gene TRBV19 combines with J gene TRBJ2-1; the D gene is possibly TRBD2 (6 bases). The CDR3 is 14 residues long. Germline V gene lookup returns CDR1 LNHDA and CDR2 SQIVND (reference sequence). With 5 bases removed from V and 8 bases from J, the gap between germline ends came to 16 bases. The CDR3 protein is CASSPGRLVDEQFF. DNA of the CDR3: TGTGCCAGTAGTCCAGGGAGACTAGTTGATGAGCAGTTCTTC.

The V call is TRBV5-6, the J call TRBJ1-1, with TRBD1 identical over 8 bases. The junction had 7 bases not matched to a gene; V was cut back by 5 bases and J by 7 bases. This CDR3 contains 13 residues. The germline gives CDR1 SGHDT, CDR2 YYEEEE. This CDR3 reads CASRLDREGEAFF. In DNA, the CDR3 is TGTGCCAGCAGGCTGGACAGGGAAGGTGAAGCTTTCTTT.

This clonotype was picked up many times. The rearrangement joins TRBV7-2 to TRBJ2-7, with 12 bases matching TRBD2. The germline gives CDR1 SGHTA, CDR2 FQGNSA. V gave up 1 base and J gave up 2 bases; unmatched junction bases: 15. The CDR3 has 20 amino acids. CDR3 protein: CASSLEGLAGGTLDPYEQYF. CDR3 bases: TGTGCCAGCAGCTTAGAGGGGCTAGCGGGAGGGACCCTCGACCCCTACGAGCAGTACTTC.

The chain employs TRBV19 and TRBJ2-7, with a possible D match to TRBD2 (5 bases). Trimming pared 5 bases from V and 5 bases from J, leaving 16 bases between. The CDR3 sequence is 14 residues long. Germline CDR1 is LNHDA and CDR2 is SQIVND (reference sequence). DNA of the CDR3: TGTGCCAGTAGTGTTACTAGAGCGTCCGACGAGCAGTACTTC. Translating gives CASSVTRASDEQYF.

This clonotype was recorded at least ten times. The rearrangement links TRBV7-8 to TRBJ1-1; D is ambiguous. Between the trimmed V and J ends, which lost 4 bases and 0 bases, there was a span of 12 bases. The CDR3 covers 15 residues. From germline, CDR1 is SGHVS and CDR2 FQNEAQ. DNA of the CDR3: TGTGCCAGCAGCTCAAAGGTTTATATGAACACTGAAGCTTTCTTT. Its translation is CASSSKVYMNTEAFF. Full variable domain (rest looked up from reference TRBV7-8 and TRBJ1-1): GAGVSQSPRYKVAKRGQDVALRCDPISGHVSLFWYQQALGQGPEFLTYFQNEAQLDKSGLPSDRFFAERPEGSVSTLKIQRTQQEDSAVYLCASSSKVYMNTEAFFGQGTRLTVV.

The chain employs TRBV3-1 and TRBJ2-1; 8 bases are a match to TRBD2. Losses at the gene ends were 5 bases for V and 2 bases for J; bases not matched to a gene: 5. The CDR3 is 15 residues long. CDR1 and CDR2 from the germline V gene are LGHDT and YNNKEL (reference sequence). The CDR3: CASSYGLAAYNEQFF. The CDR3, as DNA: TGTGCCAGCAGCTATGGACTAGCTGCCTACAATGAGCAGTTCTTC.

This clonotype was seen ten or more times. The rearrangement uses TRBV7-2 and TRBJ2-7; D possibly corresponds to TRBD2 (6 bases). Trimming removed 2 bases from V and 3 bases from J, with 14 bases in between. From germline, CDR1 is SGHTA and CDR2 FQGNSA. This CDR3 is built from 15 residues. DNA for the CDR3: TGTGCCAGCAGCTTAAGGGCGGGACCGATCTACGAGCAGTACTTC. This sequence encodes CASSLRAGPIYEQYF.

This chain links TRBV2 with TRBJ2-1; 12 nucleotides agree with TRBD2. With V trimmed by 4 bases and J by 10 bases, 5 bases remained unmatched. The germline V gene has CDR1 SNHLY and CDR2 FYNNEI. The CDR3 consists of 14 residues. In nucleotides, the CDR3 is TGTGCCAGCAGTGGCCTAACTAGCGGGGGGGAGCAGTTCTTC. Amino acids: CASSGLTSGGEQFF.

The sample holds one count of this clonotype. This chain links TRBV6-2 or TRBV6-3 with TRBJ2-1; D is undetermined. V shed 5 bases and J shed 8 bases, with 10 bases lying between them. Germline loops: CDR1 MNHEY, CDR2 SVGEGT. The CDR3 covers 12 residues. The CDR3 nucleotides read TGTGCCAGCAGTGCGACTTACTATGAGCAGTTCTTC. Protein: CASSATYYEQFF.